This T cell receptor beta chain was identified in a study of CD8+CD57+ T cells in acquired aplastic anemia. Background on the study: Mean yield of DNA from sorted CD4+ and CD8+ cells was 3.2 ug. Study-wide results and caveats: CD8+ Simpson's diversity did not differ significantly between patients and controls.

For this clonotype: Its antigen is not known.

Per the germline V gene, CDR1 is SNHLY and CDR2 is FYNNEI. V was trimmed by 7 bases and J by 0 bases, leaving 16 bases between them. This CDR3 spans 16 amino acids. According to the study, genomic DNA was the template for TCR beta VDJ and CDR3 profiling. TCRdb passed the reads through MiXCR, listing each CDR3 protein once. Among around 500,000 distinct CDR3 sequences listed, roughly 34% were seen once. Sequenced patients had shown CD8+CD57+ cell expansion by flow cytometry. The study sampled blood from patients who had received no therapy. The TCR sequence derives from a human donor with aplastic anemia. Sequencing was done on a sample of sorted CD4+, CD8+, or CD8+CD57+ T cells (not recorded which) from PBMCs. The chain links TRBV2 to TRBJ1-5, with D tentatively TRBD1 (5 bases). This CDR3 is CASNGQGGFSNQPQHF. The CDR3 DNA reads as TGTGCCAGCAACGGCCAGGGAGGTTTTAGCAATCAGCCCCAGCATTTT.